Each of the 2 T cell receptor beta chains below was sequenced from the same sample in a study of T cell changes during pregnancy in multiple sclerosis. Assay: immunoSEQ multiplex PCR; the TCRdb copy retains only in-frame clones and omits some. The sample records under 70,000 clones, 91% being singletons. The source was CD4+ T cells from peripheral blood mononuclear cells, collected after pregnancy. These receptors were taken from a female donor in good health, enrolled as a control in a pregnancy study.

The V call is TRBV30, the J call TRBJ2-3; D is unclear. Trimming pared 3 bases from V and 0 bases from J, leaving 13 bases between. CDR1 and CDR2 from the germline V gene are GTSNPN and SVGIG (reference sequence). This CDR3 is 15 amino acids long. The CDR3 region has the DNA TGTGCCTGGAGCGATCAGACTTCTAGCACAGATACGCAGTATTTT. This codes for CAWSDQTSSTDTQYF.

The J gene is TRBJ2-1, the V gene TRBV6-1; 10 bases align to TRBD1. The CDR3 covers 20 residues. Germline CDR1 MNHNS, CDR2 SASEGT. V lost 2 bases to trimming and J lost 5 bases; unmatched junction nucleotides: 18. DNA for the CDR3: TGTGCCAGCAGTGAATTTTTCTGGGGTTCAACCGGGACAGGGGACAATGAGCAGTTCTTC. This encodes CASSEFFWGSTGTGDNEQFF.